The 5 T cell receptor beta chains below were found in one sample sequenced in a study of T cells after yellow fever vaccination. One entry per CDR3 protein, called by TCRdb with MiXCR from the 5' RACE reads. Among approximately 160,000 distinct CDR3 sequences listed, approximately 6% were seen once. This sample comprised CD4+ T cells sorted from PBMCs, obtained on the day of the first yellow fever vaccination. The receptors shown here come from a man younger than 35 who received the YFV17D yellow fever vaccine.

The V and J genes are TRBV12-5 and TRBJ2-5; maybe TRBD1 (5 bases). With 3 bases removed from V and 7 bases from J, the gap between germline ends came to 18 bases. The germline gives CDR1 LGHNT, CDR2 FRNRAP. This CDR3 has 15 residues. CDR3 coding DNA: TGTGCTAGTGGTTTAGACAGAACTCCCAGGAGGACCCAGTACTTC. Amino acid sequence: CASGLDRTPRRTQYF. The full variable domain, rest sourced from reference TRBV12-5 and TRBJ2-5, is DARVTQTPRHKVTEMGQEVTMRCQPILGHNTVFWYRQTMMQGLELLAYFRNRAPLDDSGMPKDRFSAEMPDATLATLKIQPSEPRDSAVYFCASGLDRTPRRTQYFGPGTRLLVL.

This clonotype appeared many times. This CDR3 reads CASRRLAIINEQFF. The CDR3 DNA is TGTGCCAGCAGAAGGCTAGCAATAATCAATGAGCAGTTCTTC. The rearrangement links TRBV12-3 or TRBV12-4 to TRBJ2-1, with D perhaps matching TRBD2 (5 bases). The length of the CDR3 is 14 residues. V dropped 6 bases and J dropped 6 bases, with 15 bases sitting between them.

In its sample, this clonotype was seen many times. The V and J genes are TRBV11-2 and TRBJ1-5; 7 nucleotides match TRBD1. This CDR3 has 15 amino acids. Germline trimming cut 5 bases from V and 3 bases from J; bases unmatched to any gene: 7. Germline assignment: CDR1 SGHAT and CDR2 FQNNGV. CDR3 coding DNA: TGTGCCAGCAGCGGACACAGGGGCTCCAATCAGCCCCAGCATTTT. This sequence encodes CASSGHRGSNQPQHF.

The chain uses TRBV7-9 and TRBJ2-5; the D gene is possibly TRBD2 (6 bases). V gave up 8 bases and J gave up 5 bases, with 12 bases separating them. The germline V gene encodes CDR1 SEHNR and CDR2 FQNEAQ (reference sequence). The CDR3 is made up of 12 amino acids. The CDR3 DNA follows: TGTGCCAGCGGGATCAGCGGGGAGACCCAGTACTTC. It codes for CASGISGETQYF.

This clonotype was counted many times. The chain is built from TRBV7-2 and TRBJ1-2, with TRBD1 matching 9 bases. CDR3 size: 16 residues. V lost 3 bases, J lost 2 bases, and 7 bases stayed unmatched. The V gene's germline CDR1 is SGHTA and CDR2 FQGNSA. The CDR3 DNA follows: TGTGCCAGCAGCTTGGCTGGACAGGGGAGGAACTATGGCTACACCTTC. This gives the protein CASSLAGQGRNYGYTF.